The present entry profiles one T cell receptor beta chain with its context. The antigen is undetermined. Sequenced by immunoSEQ multiplex PCR; TCRdb stores in-frame clones only, minus some. The table has some 50,000 clones, approximately 83% seen once. The data were obtained in a study of OX40 agonist ivuxolimab in advanced cancers. Study summary: At 0.01 to 10 mg/kg, ivuxolimab was administered intravenously to patients every 2 weeks.

Findings and caveats of the study: At 0.1 to 3.0 mg/kg, clonal expansion of CD4+ and CD8+ blood T cells had occurred by week 6. Partial responders at 0.1-3.0 mg/kg showed near-lowest clonal expansion. Low normalized T-cell clonal expansion also characterized some of the nonresponders.

This receptor was obtained from an adult with an advanced solid tumor such as melanoma, head and neck, liver or kidney cancer. The sample here was CD4+ or CD8+ T cells sorted from blood, taken in a trial of the OX40 agonist ivuxolimab.

CDR3 sequence: CASRTSGSSYEQYF. DNA of the CDR3: TGTGCCAGTAGAACTAGCGGGAGCTCCTACGAGCAGTACTTC. The chain combines TRBV19 with TRBJ2-7; 11 nucleotides match TRBD2. The J segment lost 0 bases and the V segment lost 6 bases, leaving 1 base of the junction unmatched. Germline V gene lookup returns CDR1 LNHDA and CDR2 SQIVND (reference sequence). The CDR3 consists of 14 residues. Looking up the rest from reference TRBV19 and TRBJ2-7 gives the full variable domain: DGGITQSPKYLFRKEGQNVTLSCEQNLNHDAMYWYRQDPGQGLRLIYYSQIVNDFQKGDIAEGYSVSREKKESFPLTVTSAQKNPTAFYLCASRTSGSSYEQYFGPGTRLTVT.